The sequence of this T cell receptor beta chain was determined in a study of T cell responses to AZD1222 COVID-19 vaccine. Germline lookup yields CDR1 LGHNA and CDR2 YSLEER. This CDR3 spans 15 amino acids. V lost 1 base and J lost 8; bases outside the gene matches: 5. Measured with immunoSEQ multiplex PCR; TCRdb has only the in-frame clones, and not every one. The sample lists some 97,000 clones; around nine tenths were seen once. Concerning this clone: Its antigen remains unknown.

Study-wide points: Unmutated regions of variants are reportedly targeted by nearly half of spike-specific TCRs. The study found Spike-specific TCR breadth and depth rose after two AZD1222 doses. Dominant CD4 TCR responses targeted spike regions 160-218 and 743-854. None of the repertoires were sampled until the peak T cell response had passed.

The receptor was isolated from an adult in good health. Here the sequenced sample was peripheral blood, taken on day 0 of AZD1222 vaccination. The gene calls are TRBV4-3 and TRBJ1-4; TRBD1 matches 9 bases. The CDR3 region is CASSQGGQGWEKLFF. CDR3 DNA: TGCGCCAGCAGCCAAGGGGGACAGGGATGGGAAAAACTGTTTTTT.